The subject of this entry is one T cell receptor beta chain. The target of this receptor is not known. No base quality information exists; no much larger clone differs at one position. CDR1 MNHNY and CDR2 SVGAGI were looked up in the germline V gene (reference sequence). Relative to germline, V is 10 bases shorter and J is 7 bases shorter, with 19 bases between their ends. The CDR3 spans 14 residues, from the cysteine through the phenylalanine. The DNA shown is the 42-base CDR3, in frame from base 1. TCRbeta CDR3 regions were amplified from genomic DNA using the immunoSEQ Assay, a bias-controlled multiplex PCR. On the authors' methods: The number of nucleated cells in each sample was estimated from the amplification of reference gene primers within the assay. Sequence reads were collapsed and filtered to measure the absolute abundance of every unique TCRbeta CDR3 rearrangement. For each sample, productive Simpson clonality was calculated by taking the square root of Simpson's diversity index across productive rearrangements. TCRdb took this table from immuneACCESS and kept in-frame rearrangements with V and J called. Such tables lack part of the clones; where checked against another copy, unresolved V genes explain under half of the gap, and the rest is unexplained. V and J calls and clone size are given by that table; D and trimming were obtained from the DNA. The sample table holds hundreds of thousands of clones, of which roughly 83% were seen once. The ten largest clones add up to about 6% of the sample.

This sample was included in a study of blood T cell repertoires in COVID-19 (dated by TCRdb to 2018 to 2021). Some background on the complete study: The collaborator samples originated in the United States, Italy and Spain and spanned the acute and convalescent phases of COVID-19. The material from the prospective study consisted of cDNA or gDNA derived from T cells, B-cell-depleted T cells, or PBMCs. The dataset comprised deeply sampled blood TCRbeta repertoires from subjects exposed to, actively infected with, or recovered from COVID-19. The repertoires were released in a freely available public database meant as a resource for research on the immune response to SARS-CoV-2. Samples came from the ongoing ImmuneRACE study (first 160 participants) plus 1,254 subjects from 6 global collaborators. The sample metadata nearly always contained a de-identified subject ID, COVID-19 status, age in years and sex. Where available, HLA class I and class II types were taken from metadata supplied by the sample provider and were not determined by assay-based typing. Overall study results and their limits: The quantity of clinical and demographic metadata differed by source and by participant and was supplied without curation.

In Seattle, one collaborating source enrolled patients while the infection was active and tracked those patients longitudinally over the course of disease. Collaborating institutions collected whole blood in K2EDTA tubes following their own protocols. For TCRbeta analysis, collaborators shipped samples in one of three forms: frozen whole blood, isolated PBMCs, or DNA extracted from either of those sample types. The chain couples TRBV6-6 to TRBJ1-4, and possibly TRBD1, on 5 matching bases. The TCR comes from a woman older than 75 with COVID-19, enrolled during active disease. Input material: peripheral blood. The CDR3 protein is CAISPDSIVEKLFF. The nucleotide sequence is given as TGTGCCATCTCTCCAGACAGTATCGTTGAAAAACTGTTTTTT.